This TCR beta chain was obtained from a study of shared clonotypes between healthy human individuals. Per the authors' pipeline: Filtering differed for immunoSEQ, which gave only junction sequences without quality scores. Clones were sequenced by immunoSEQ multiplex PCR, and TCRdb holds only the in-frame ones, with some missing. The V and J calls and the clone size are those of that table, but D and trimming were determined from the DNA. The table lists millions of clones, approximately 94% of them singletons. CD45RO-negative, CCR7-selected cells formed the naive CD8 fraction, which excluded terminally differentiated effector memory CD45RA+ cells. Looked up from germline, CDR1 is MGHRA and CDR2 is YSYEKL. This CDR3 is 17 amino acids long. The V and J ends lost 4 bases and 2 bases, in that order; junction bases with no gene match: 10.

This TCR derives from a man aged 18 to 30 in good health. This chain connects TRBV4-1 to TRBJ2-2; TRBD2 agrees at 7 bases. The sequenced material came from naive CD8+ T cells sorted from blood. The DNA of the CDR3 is TGCGCCAGCAGCCTTACCGGACTAGGGGACAACACCGGGGAGCTGTTTTTT. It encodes CASSLTGLGDNTGELFF.